The 7 T cell receptor beta chains presented below share a single source sample, sequenced in a study of blood T cell repertoires in COVID-19. The assay was immunoSEQ multiplex PCR, and TCRdb's table has in-frame clones only and misses some. The repertoire consists of roughly 400,000 clones, with around 87% occurring once and the leading ten covering around 10%. The source material was PBMCs or T cells enriched from blood (not recorded which). Receptors were obtained from a woman aged 45-65 years who had recovered from COVID-19.

This chain uses TRBV2 with TRBJ1-2; TRBD1 might be the D (6 bases). The CDR3 contains 13 residues. Germline CDR1 and CDR2: SNHLY and FYNNEI. Trimming removed 6 bases from V and 6 bases from J, with 14 bases in between. For the CDR3, the DNA is TGTGCCAGCAGCATACTACAGGGCCATGGCTACACCTTC. Its protein is CASSILQGHGYTF.

This clone was counted between two and nine times. The chain employs TRBV7-3 and TRBJ1-1; D may be TRBD1 (5 bases). The CDR3 contains 14 residues. CDR1 SGHTA and CDR2 FQGTGA come from the germline V gene. Between the trimmed V and J ends, which lost 5 bases and 4 bases, there was a span of 14 bases. CDR3 in amino acids: CASSPTGTTTEAFF. CDR3 sequence (DNA): TGTGCCAGCAGCCCGACCGGGACTACCACTGAAGCTTTCTTT.

The chain employs TRBV28 and TRBJ2-5; 9 bases align to TRBD2. V lost 1 base, J lost 2 bases, and 11 bases stayed unmatched. From germline, CDR1 is MDHEN and CDR2 SYDVKM. There are 18 residues in the CDR3. For the CDR3, the DNA is TGTGCCAGCAGTTTATCATTTAGATTGACTAGCGGACAAGAGACCCAGTACTTC. It yields the protein CASSLSFRLTSGQETQYF.

CDR3 DNA sequence: TGTGCCAGCAGCCAAGGCATGGGGGGTGGTGACACTGAAGCTTTCTTT. Translating gives CASSQGMGGGDTEAFF. The chain couples TRBV3-1 (or the pseudogene TRBV3-2) to TRBJ1-1; a possible D gene is TRBD1 (5 bases). With 1 base removed from V and 3 bases from J, the gap between germline ends came to 15 bases. Germline V gene lookup returns CDR1 LGHDT and CDR2 YNNKEL (reference sequence). This CDR3 region has 16 residues.

The V call is TRBV14, the J call TRBJ1-2; D is undetermined. CDR3 length: 15 amino acids. Germline CDR1 is SGHDN and CDR2 is FVKESK. Trimming shortened V by 0 bases and J by 4 bases, and 12 bases separated the two germline ends. The CDR3 nucleotides are TGTGCCAGCAGCCAAGATCTTGCCCCGGGCTATGGCTACACCTTC. This sequence encodes CASSQDLAPGYGYTF.

The rearrangement uses TRBV14 and TRBJ2-3, with D possibly matching TRBD1 (6 bases). This CDR3 contains 14 residues. The ends were cut back, 3 bases at V and 5 bases at J, with 12 bases in the middle. Germline CDR1 SGHDN, CDR2 FVKESK. The DNA for the CDR3 is TGTGCCAGCAGCCAGGCACGGACAGTAGATACGCAGTATTTT. Protein: CASSQARTVDTQYF.

The CDR3 loop is CASSERLTGGDEQYF. The CDR3 nucleotides are TGTGCCAGCAGTGAGAGGCTGACAGGGGGCGACGAGCAGTACTTC. The chain recombines TRBV27 with TRBJ2-7, with TRBD1 matching 10 bases. Unmatched junction bases numbered 9, after V lost 5 bases and J lost 5 bases. The CDR3 length is 15 residues. CDR1 is MNHEY, CDR2 SMNVEV, per germline (reference sequence).